The 27 T cell receptor beta chains given below trace back to one sample, sequenced in a study of blood T cell repertoires in COVID-19. TCRdb's table, derived via immunoSEQ multiplex PCR, lists solely in-frame clones and lacks some. Of about 220,000 clones listed, about 80% are singletons. The sequencing sample was made of PBMCs or T cells enriched from blood (not recorded which). All receptors derive from a man between 40 and 49 years old who had recovered from COVID-19.

This chain joins TRBV28 and TRBJ2-7; D call uncertain. This CDR3 contains 11 residues. The V gene lost 5 bases and the J gene lost 6 bases, with 8 bases spanning the gap. Per the germline V gene, CDR1 is MDHEN and CDR2 is SYDVKM. CDR3 bases: TGTGCCAGCAGTAGCACCGTCGAGCAGTACTTC. Amino acids: CASSSTVEQYF.

This clone was counted only a few times. The chain has TRBV7-2 and TRBJ2-7, with 8 nucleotides matching TRBD2. The V segment lost 1 base and the J segment 2 bases; nucleotides outside the gene matches: 1. The CDR3 loop spans 14 amino acids. CDR1 SGHTA and CDR2 FQGNSA come from the germline V gene. The CDR3 protein is CASSLGGRPYEQYF. DNA for the CDR3: TGTGCCAGCAGCTTAGGCGGGAGGCCCTACGAGCAGTACTTC.

The chain joins TRBV18 to TRBJ1-4, with a weak D call TRBD1 (6 bases). V was pared by 1 base and J by 8 bases, with 20 bases between. This CDR3 is 17 amino acids long. Germline values: CDR1 KGHSH, CDR2 LQKENI. The CDR3 region is CASSPLRPGERNEKLFF. The CDR3 DNA sequence: TGTGCCAGCTCACCACTTCGGCCAGGGGAAAGAAACGAAAAACTGTTTTTT.

The CDR3 DNA sequence: TGCAGCGTTTACCTTGTAGCGAGTGAGCAGTTCTTC. This sequence encodes CSVYLVASEQFF. J is TRBJ2-1 and V is TRBV29-1; D is perhaps TRBD2 (5 bases). CDR3 length: 12 residues. Trimming pared 5 bases from V and 9 bases from J, leaving 14 bases between. Germline loops: CDR1 SQVTM, CDR2 ANQGSEA.

This clone was counted once. CDR3 coding DNA: TGTGCCAGCAGCTTAGGGCATAACACCGGGGAGCTGTTTTTT. Residues: CASSLGHNTGELFF. The rearrangement joins TRBV7-3 to TRBJ2-2; D call uncertain. V shed 2 bases and J shed 2 bases, with 6 bases lying between them. Per germline, CDR1 SGHTA and CDR2 FQGTGA. The CDR3 has 14 amino acids. The full variable domain, rest sourced from reference TRBV7-3 and TRBJ2-2, is GAGVSQTPSNKVTEKGKYVELRCDPISGHTALYWYRQSLGQGPEFLIYFQGTGAADDSGLPNDRFFAVRPEGSVSTLKIQRTERGDSAVYLCASSLGHNTGELFFGEGSRLTVL.

This clone was detected a few times. The V gene is TRBV5-1, the J gene TRBJ2-7; 7 bases fit TRBD1. Germline V lookup: CDR1 SGHRS, CDR2 YFSETQ. The CDR3 spans 14 residues. V lost 0 bases to trimming and J lost 3 bases; unmatched junction nucleotides: 3. The CDR3 here is CASSLGQGVYEQYF. The CDR3 DNA follows: TGCGCCAGCAGCTTGGGACAGGGAGTCTACGAGCAGTACTTC.

This sequence joins TRBV7-9 and TRBJ2-7, with D hard to call. Between the trimmed V and J ends, which lost 3 bases and 0 bases, there was a span of 9 bases. Germline V gene sequence: CDR1 SEHNR, CDR2 FQNEAQ (reference sequence). The CDR3 is 14 residues long. In DNA, the CDR3 is TGTGCCAGCAGCTTTAACACCAACTCCTACGAGCAGTACTTC. Translating gives CASSFNTNSYEQYF.

The chain combines TRBV15 with TRBJ1-2; D possibly corresponds to TRBD1 (5 bases). The germline gives CDR1 LNHNV, CDR2 YYDKDF (reference sequence). V dropped 3 bases and J dropped 7 bases, with 18 bases sitting between them. The CDR3 contains 15 residues. CDR3 nucleotides: TGTGCCACCAGCAGTACTGCGGCAGGGATCGGTGGCTACACCTTC. It translates to CATSSTAAGIGGYTF.

Concerning this clone: One end of the junction does not line up with germline, which may come from a read error. The rearrangement joins TRBV19 to TRBJ1-1; perhaps TRBD1 as D (5 bases). The length of the CDR3 is 12 residues. Per germline, CDR1 LNHDA and CDR2 SQIVND (reference sequence). CDR3 in amino acids: CASSIRQSSVAF. CDR3 nucleotides: TGTGCCAGTAGTATACGACAGTCTTCGGTAGCCTTT.

The chain joins TRBV4-1 to TRBJ2-3; D might be TRBD1 (6 bases). The CDR3 loop spans 16 amino acids. Trimming stripped 3 bases from V and 0 bases from J, with 13 bases between. The germline V gene has CDR1 MGHRA and CDR2 YSYEKL. CDR3 nucleotides: TGCGCCAGCAGCCAGGCTACAGGGCTTAGCACAGATACGCAGTATTTT. This encodes CASSQATGLSTDTQYF.

DNA of the CDR3: TGTGCCAGTAGTCGGAATATTGCCCAGGCACCCGGGGAGCTGTTTTTT. It is translated as CASSRNIAQAPGELFF. The chain combines TRBV19 with TRBJ2-2, with no clear D. CDR1 LNHDA and CDR2 SQIVND come from the germline V gene (reference sequence). There are 16 residues in the CDR3. The V gene lost 5 bases and the J gene lost 6 bases, with 19 bases spanning the gap.

The V call is TRBV4-1, the J call TRBJ2-1; perhaps TRBD2 as D (6 bases). Trimming stripped 4 bases from V and 5 bases from J, with 15 bases between. The germline V gene has CDR1 MGHRA and CDR2 YSYEKL. This CDR3 contains 15 residues. The CDR3 reads CASSLSSSGHNEQFF. The CDR3 nucleotides are TGCGCCAGCAGCCTTAGCAGTAGCGGTCACAATGAGCAGTTCTTC.

This clone was seen a single time. V gene TRBV7-2 combines with J gene TRBJ2-2; TRBD2 aligns across 7 bases. V lost 3 bases and J lost 5; bases outside the gene matches: 3. This CDR3 has 14 amino acids. CDR1 and CDR2 from the germline V gene are SGHTA and FQGNSA. CDR3 sequence (DNA): TGTGCCAGCAGCTTCGGGGGGAGTACCGGGGAGCTGTTTTTT. It encodes CASSFGGSTGELFF.

V usage is TRBV4-2 and J usage is TRBJ1-3, with D perhaps matching TRBD1 (5 bases). Germline CDR1 is LGHNA and CDR2 is YNFKEQ. V gave up 4 bases and J gave up 0 bases, with 13 bases separating them. The CDR3 is 16 amino acids. Here the CDR3 reads CASSPGGFDSGNTIYF. CDR3 nucleotide sequence: TGTGCCAGCAGCCCGGGGGGATTCGACTCTGGAAACACCATATATTTT.

The chain uses TRBV4-2 and TRBJ2-3; a possible D gene is TRBD1 (6 bases). The CDR3 sequence is 17 residues long. The V and J ends lost 1 base and 2 bases respectively, with 16 bases between them. From germline, CDR1 is LGHNA and CDR2 YNFKEQ. The CDR3, as DNA: TGTGCCAGCAGCCAAGTTCTCGAAAGGGGGTACACAGATACGCAGTATTTT. Amino acids: CASSQVLERGYTDTQYF.

The gene calls are TRBV5-1 and TRBJ2-2; 8 bases are a match to TRBD2. Germline CDR1 SGHRS, CDR2 YFSETQ. V was clipped by 4 bases and J by 4 bases; unmatched bases: 9. There are 16 residues in the CDR3. The CDR3 spells CASSTLPGGSTGELFF. The CDR3 coding sequence is TGCGCCAGCAGCACCCTCCCGGGAGGGTCCACCGGGGAGCTGTTTTTT.

CDR3 DNA: TGCGCCAGCAGCCTTATGTTCGGAGCCAACTACGAGCAGTACTTC. Protein product: CASSLMFGANYEQYF. The chain uses TRBV5-1 and TRBJ2-7, with D hard to call. The CDR3 has 15 residues. The germline gives CDR1 SGHRS, CDR2 YFSETQ. Trimming took 4 bases from V and 3 from J, leaving 17 bases between them.

This chain joins TRBV29-1 and TRBJ1-5; D gene unclear. Trimming left V 6 bases short and J 4 bases short, with 13 bases between. Germline V gene lookup returns CDR1 SQVTM and CDR2 ANQGSEA. The CDR3 runs to 13 residues. CDR3 region: CSVAGGGNQPQHF. CDR3 nucleotide sequence: TGCAGCGTCGCGGGAGGAGGTAATCAGCCCCAGCATTTT. Variable domain in full (rest from reference TRBV29-1 and TRBJ1-5): SAVISQKPSRDICQRGTSLTIQCQVDSQVTMMFWYRQQPGQSLTLIATANQGSEATYESGFVIDKFPISRPNLTFSTLTVSNMSPEDSSIYLCSVAGGGNQPQHFGDGTRLSIL.

The J gene is TRBJ1-4, the V gene TRBV6-5, with D possibly being TRBD1 (5 bases). Trimming took off 11 bases at V and 4 bases at J, with 11 bases between the two ends. CDR3 size: 12 residues. Germline CDR1 is MNHEY and CDR2 is SVGAGI. The CDR3 nucleotides read TGTGCCGTCCGACAGATTAATGAAAAACTGTTTTTT. Its translation is CAVRQINEKLFF.

The V call is TRBV27, the J call TRBJ2-7; weak D call: TRBD1 (5 bases). V lost 4 bases to trimming and J lost 11 bases, with 18 bases between them. The CDR3 covers 13 residues. Germline V gene sequence: CDR1 MNHEY, CDR2 SMNVEV (reference sequence). The CDR3 sequence: CASSSVPGEGEYF. The CDR3, as DNA: TGTGCCAGCAGTTCCGTTCCGGGCGAAGGGGAGTACTTC.

J is TRBJ1-1 and V is TRBV2, with 8 positions matching TRBD1. V lost 8 bases to trimming and J lost 7 bases; unmatched junction nucleotides: 3. CDR3 size: 11 residues. Germline V CDR1 and CDR2: SNHLY, FYNNEI. CDR3 bases: TGTGCCAGCGGAACAGGGGGTGAAGCTTTCTTT. It yields the protein CASGTGGEAFF.

The rearrangement joins TRBV4-1 to TRBJ1-2; TRBD1 matches 8 bases. The CDR3 runs 14 residues. CDR1 is MGHRA and CDR2 is YSYEKL in the germline V gene. The V gene end was trimmed by 6 bases and the J gene end by 8 bases; junction bases not matched to a gene: 11. The CDR3 here is CASSGGAGGEGYTF. DNA for the CDR3: TGCGCCAGCAGTGGGGGGGCAGGGGGCGAAGGCTACACCTTC.

The J gene is TRBJ1-4, the V gene TRBV7-8, with 9 nucleotides matching TRBD1. This CDR3 has 14 amino acids. The trim removed 5 bases at V and 8 bases at J, leaving 6 bases unmatched. From germline, CDR1 is SGHVS and CDR2 FQNEAQ. For the CDR3, the DNA is TGTGCCAGCAGCCCCGGACAGGGGCGGGAAAAACTGTTTTTT. Encoded protein: CASSPGQGREKLFF.

In nucleotides, the CDR3 is TGCAGCGTTGAGGGACAGGGGGCAGATACGCAGTATTTT. This codes for CSVEGQGADTQYF. J is TRBJ2-3 and V is TRBV29-1, with 11 bases aligning to TRBD1. V dropped 3 bases and J dropped 4; count of bases not matched to a gene: 0. This CDR3 spans 13 amino acids. Germline CDR1 is SQVTM and CDR2 is ANQGSEA.

CDR3 amino acids: CASSLEGGATNEKLFF. CDR3 sequence (DNA): TGTGCCAGCAGCTTAGAAGGAGGTGCAACTAATGAAAAACTGTTTTTT. The chain combines TRBV7-6 with TRBJ1-4; the D is unclear. Germline V gives CDR1 SGHVS, CDR2 FNYEAQ. The V end was cut by 1 base, the J end by 0 bases, with 9 bases between. The CDR3 covers 16 residues.

The CDR3, as DNA: TGTGCCACCAGAGGGGGGGTGAGAAAGAATGAGCAGTTCTTC. Protein product: CATRGGVRKNEQFF. The chain is built from TRBV15 and TRBJ2-1, with D possibly TRBD2 on 7 matching bases. The CDR3 is 14 residues long. The V gene's germline CDR1 is LNHNV and CDR2 YYDKDF (reference sequence). The V gene lost 6 bases and the J gene lost 7 bases, with 16 bases spanning the gap.

A few counts support this clone. The chain's CDR3 is CASRRIMGQNTEAFF. CDR3 nucleotides: TGTGCCAGTCGGAGGATTATGGGACAGAACACTGAAGCTTTCTTT. The chain has TRBV7-6 and TRBJ1-1; D perhaps matches TRBD1 (6 bases). The V end was cut by 9 bases, the J end by 1 base, with 18 bases between. The CDR3 covers 15 residues. Germline CDR1 and CDR2: SGHVS and FNYEAQ.